Below, 9 T cell receptor beta chains from the same sample are listed, as sequenced in a study of shared clonotypes between healthy human individuals. Generated by immunoSEQ multiplex PCR, the TCRdb table keeps only in-frame clones and is missing some. The sample carries fewer than 2.5 million clones, approximately 93% recorded once. The material sequenced was naive CD4+ T cells from PBMCs. Subset described: CD45RA+ positively selected. These receptors all come from a man aged 18 to 29 in good health. Some clones in this sample may be carry-over from other donors' samples.

The chain employs TRBV7-9 and TRBJ1-2; 8 bases are shared with TRBD1. Germline V lookup: CDR1 SEHNR, CDR2 FQNEAQ (reference sequence). The J segment lost 3 bases and the V segment lost 7 bases, leaving 7 bases of the junction unmatched. This CDR3 has 14 residues. CDR3 nucleotide sequence: TGTGCCAGCATCCCGTGGGGACAGGACTATGGCTACACCTTC. The encoded protein is CASIPWGQDYGYTF. The whole variable domain, remainder taken from reference TRBV7-9 and TRBJ1-2, is DTGVSQNPRHKITKRGQNVTFRCDPISEHNRLYWYRQTLGQGPEFLTYFQNEAQLEKSRLLSDRFSAERPKGSFSTLEIQRTEQGDSAMYLCASIPWGQDYGYTFGSGTRLTVV.

Notes on this clone: This CDR3 is also generated by other DNA sequences in the sample. This chain connects TRBV28 to TRBJ2-3, with D tentatively TRBD2 (6 bases). Trimming took 2 bases from V and 6 from J, leaving 9 bases between them. CDR3 length: 13 residues. Germline V gene sequence: CDR1 MDHEN, CDR2 SYDVKM. CDR3 nucleotide sequence: TGTGCCAGCAGTTTAGGAGGGTCTGATACGCAGTATTTT. Translating gives CASSLGGSDTQYF.

The rearrangement links TRBV29-1 to TRBJ2-7, with 11 bases lining up with TRBD1. The CDR3 is 14 amino acids. Germline CDR1 reads SQVTM; CDR2 reads ANQGSEA. Trimming took 7 bases from V and 6 from J; bases not matched to a gene: 11. The CDR3, as DNA: TGCAGCGCCTCGGGACAGGGGGTCCTTCGCGAGCAGTACTTC. Its translation is CSASGQGVLREQYF.

This chain uses TRBV7-2 with TRBJ1-1; 8 positions match TRBD1. The V segment lost 5 bases and the J segment 1 base; nucleotides outside the gene matches: 3. Germline V CDR1 and CDR2: SGHTA, FQGNSA. There are 14 residues in the CDR3. CDR3 DNA sequence: TGTGCCAGCAGCCCGGGACAGGCGAACACTGAAGCTTTCTTT. Its translation: CASSPGQANTEAFF. The complete variable domain, with remaining parts taken from reference TRBV7-2 and TRBJ1-1, reads GAGVSQSPSNKVTEKGKDVELRCDPISGHTALYWYRQSLGQGLEFLIYFQGNSAPDKSGLPSDRFSAERTGGSVSTLTIQRTQQEDSAVYLCASSPGQANTEAFFGQGTRLTVV.

This chain uses TRBV7-3 with TRBJ2-7, with 7 bases matching TRBD2. Unmatched junction bases numbered 12, after V lost 8 bases and J lost 5 bases. CDR1 SGHTA and CDR2 FQGTGA come from the germline V gene. The CDR3 consists of 14 residues. The CDR3 region has the DNA TGTGCCAGCGGGGGGGAAATGGAAGGTGACGAGCAGTACTTC. Amino acid sequence: CASGGEMEGDEQYF.

The chain couples TRBV25-1 to TRBJ2-1; 7 nucleotides line up with TRBD1. Germline V CDR1 and CDR2: MGHDK, SYGVNS. The V and J ends lost 6 bases and 7 bases, in that order; junction bases with no gene match: 3. This CDR3 is built from 12 residues. CDR3 in DNA: TGTGCCAGCAGCCTGACAGGGAATGAGCAGTTCTTC. Translating gives CASSLTGNEQFF.

The rearrangement uses TRBV5-6 and TRBJ1-3; TRBD1 matches at 7 bases. Germline values: CDR1 SGHDT, CDR2 YYEEEE. The CDR3 runs to 17 residues. Trimming at V came to 4 bases and at J to 0 bases, leaving 10 bases not matched to a gene. In DNA, the CDR3 is TGTGCCAGCAGCCCCGGGACAGTTCTATCCTCTGGAAACACCATATATTTT. Its translation is CASSPGTVLSSGNTIYF. Full variable domain (rest looked up from reference TRBV5-6 and TRBJ1-3): DAGVTQSPTHLIKTRGQQVTLRCSPKSGHDTVSWYQQALGQGPQFIFQYYEEEERQRGNFPDRFSGHQFPNYSSELNVNALLLGDSALYLCASSPGTVLSSGNTIYFGEGSWLTVV.

V gene TRBV7-2 combines with J gene TRBJ2-3; 16 positions agree with TRBD2. This CDR3 is 18 amino acids long. Germline V gene lookup returns CDR1 SGHTA and CDR2 FQGNSA. V dropped 8 bases and J dropped 1; count of bases not matched to a gene: 9. CDR3 nucleotides: TGTGCCAGCGGGCCCGGGACTAGCGGGAGGGTCGGCACAGATACGCAGTATTTT. Its translation: CASGPGTSGRVGTDTQYF.

V and J are TRBV11-3 and TRBJ2-2; weak D call: TRBD1 (6 bases). The length of the CDR3 is 14 residues. Germline V CDR1 and CDR2: SGHNT, YENEEA. Trimming pared 4 bases from V and 9 bases from J, leaving 15 bases between. The CDR3 nucleotides read TGTGCCAGCAGCTCGGGACCAGGGGCTCGGGAGCTGTTTTTT. Translated: CASSSGPGARELFF. Full variable domain (remainder filled in from reference TRBV11-3 and TRBJ2-2): EAGVVQSPRYKIIEKKQPVAFWCNPISGHNTLYWYLQNLGQGPELLIRYENEEAVDDSQLPKDRFSAERLKGVDSTLKIQPAELGDSAVYLCASSSGPGARELFFGEGSRLTVL.